The clone carrying this T cell receptor (beta chain) has only a few counts. This sample's TCRbeta library carried unique molecular identifier barcodes. From the PCR reads, TCRdb called clonotypes with MiXCR, one entry per CDR3 protein. This table holds around 25,000 distinct CDR3 sequences, 15% to 20% found once. The data derive from a study of T-cell reconstitution after alpha-beta-depleted transplantation in children. V dropped 2 bases and J dropped 5 bases, with 15 bases sitting between them. Germline V gives CDR1 SGHTA, CDR2 FQGNSA. The CDR3 is 15 residues long. This rearrangement joins TRBV7-2 to TRBJ2-5; the D gene is possibly TRBD1 (5 bases). Sequencing used PBMCs, mostly from graft donor cells, obtained 60 days after TCRalphabeta/CD19-depleted stem cell transplant. This receptor was obtained from a male patient between 2 and 10 years old who had a stem cell transplant for acute lymphoblastic leukemia, so the T cells may come from the graft donor. For the CDR3, the DNA is TGTGCCAGCAGCTTATTTCAGGGAATGGGGGAGACCCAGTACTTC. Translated: CASSLFQGMGETQYF.